The 5 T cell receptor beta chains given below trace back to one sample, sequenced in a study of PD-1 blockade in mismatch repair-deficient tumors. The method was immunoSEQ multiplex PCR; TCRdb's version includes in-frame clones alone and lacks a portion of them. The table shows tens of thousands of clones, with roughly 80% occurring only once. The sequenced sample was peripheral blood, obtained 12 weeks after starting pembrolizumab. These receptors all come from an adult with mismatch repair-deficient cancer.

J is TRBJ1-1 and V is TRBV13; TRBD1 agrees at 7 bases. CDR1 and CDR2 from the germline V gene are PRHDT and FYEKMQ (reference sequence). J was trimmed by 1 base and V by 6 bases; bases with no gene match: 8. The CDR3 runs to 15 residues. The CDR3 sequence: CASRTRQGSNTEAFF. CDR3 in DNA: TGTGCCAGCAGAACCCGACAGGGATCGAACACTGAAGCTTTCTTT. Combining the CDR3 with reference TRBV13 and TRBJ1-1 gives the whole variable domain AAGVIQSPRHLIKEKRETATLKCYPIPRHDTVYWYQQGPGQDPQFLISFYEKMQSDKGSIPDRFSAQQFSDYHSELNMSSLELGDSALYFCASRTRQGSNTEAFFGQGTRLTVV.

This clone showed up just a few times. The chain combines TRBV9 with TRBJ2-1, with 8 bases aligning to TRBD2. The germline CDR1 and CDR2 sequences are SGDLS and YYNGEE. Losses at the gene ends were 3 bases for V and 6 bases for J; bases not matched to a gene: 5. CDR3 length: 14 residues. CDR3 nucleotides: TGTGCCAGCAGCGATCTAGCGGGTGTCAATGAGCAGTTCTTC. This codes for CASSDLAGVNEQFF.

V usage is TRBV4-2 and J usage is TRBJ2-6, with 7 bases fitting TRBD1. CDR3 length equals 17 residues. J lost 1 base, V lost 2 bases, and 5 bases had no gene match. Germline CDR1 reads LGHNA; CDR2 reads YNFKEQ. The CDR3 reads CASSQTGVSSGANVLTF. The CDR3 DNA sequence: TGTGCCAGCAGCCAAACAGGGGTTTCATCTGGGGCCAACGTCCTGACTTTC.

This rearrangement joins TRBV10-3 to TRBJ2-2, with 9 bases fitting TRBD1. Germline-derived CDR1 and CDR2 are ENHRY and SYGVKD. V lost 4 bases, J lost 3 bases, and 6 bases stayed unmatched. The CDR3 loop spans 16 amino acids. The CDR3 nucleotides read TGTGCCATCAGTGGGTACAGGGGGCTTGACACCGGGGAGCTGTTTTTT. The encoded protein is CAISGYRGLDTGELFF.

This clone was seen only a few times. The chain links TRBV11-3 to TRBJ2-7, with D possibly matching TRBD1 (6 bases). Germline V gene lookup returns CDR1 SGHNT and CDR2 YENEEA. Trimming took off 11 bases at V and 4 bases at J, with 15 bases between the two ends. The CDR3 spans 12 residues. The CDR3 DNA sequence: TGTGCCGTGCAGGACAGAGGGTACGAGCAGTACTTC. It codes for CAVQDRGYEQYF.